This TCR beta chain is drawn from a study of TIL therapy for anti-PD-1-resistant metastatic lung cancer. Background on the study: Tumors had a median PD-L1 proportion score of 4.5% to 7%. Tumors carried a median about 1.5 non-synonymous mutations per megabase.

The libraries were made with immunoSEQ v3. TCRdb keeps only in-frame clones here, not all; method: immunoSEQ multiplex PCR. Of about 59,000 clones listed, more than 60% are singletons. Overall study results and limits: Treatment-naive, never-smoker and oncogene-addicted patients were overrepresented in this highly selected cohort.

As for time point: pre-treatment sample, taken before nivolumab and TIL therapy. From germline, CDR1 is MDHEN and CDR2 SYDVKM. The CDR3 contains 16 residues. The V and J ends lost 5 bases and 0 bases, in that order; junction bases with no gene match: 8. Regarding this clone: What it binds is not known.

Source: blood, taken at baseline. This TCR derives from a person aged 25-80 years with non-small cell lung cancer. The chain has TRBV28 and TRBJ2-7; 9 bases are shared with TRBD1. CDR3 coding DNA: TGTGCCAGCAGTACATCGGGACAGGGTCCCTCCTACGAGCAGTACTTC. Protein product: CASSTSGQGPSYEQYF.